This TCR beta chain was identified during a study of technical replicates of blood from a few donors. CDR3 length: 15 amino acids. Trimming cost V 0 bases and J 3 bases, with 12 bases left between them. From germline, CDR1 is MNHEY and CDR2 SVGAGI. Measured with immunoSEQ multiplex PCR; TCRdb has only the in-frame clones, and not every one. The sample contains more than 75,000 clones, 96% of which appear only once. The TCR was taken from a human donor in good health. Sequencing input: T cells isolated from PBMCs. The rearrangement links TRBV6-5 to TRBJ2-7; D may be TRBD2 (5 bases). CDR3 nucleotides: TGTGCCAGCAGTTACTCAGCGGTCCTGTACTACGAGCAGTACTTC. Translating it yields CASSYSAVLYYEQYF.